This is a list of T cell receptor beta chains from one sample in a study of blood T cell repertoires in COVID-19. Method: immunoSEQ multiplex PCR; TCRdb's copy keeps in-frame clones and lacks some. Among about 140,000 clones, about 83% were seen once, and the ten largest hold approximately 8.9%. The sequencing input was peripheral blood. Every receptor here comes from a man aged 25-45 years with COVID-19, enrolled during active disease. Each CDR3 is given with its conserved first and last residue. Each record gives: J gene, D gene, V gene, clone size, CDR3 protein, CDR3 DNA. The D gene is left open where the match is weak. The size field is filled for only some rows; it gives once, few, many or a size class.

TRBJ2-2	.	TRBV28	once	CASSSEGAGTGELFF	TGTGCCAGCAGTTCGGAGGGGGCGGGCACCGGGGAGCTGTTTTTT
TRBJ2-2	.	TRBV12-3/TRBV12-4	.	CASSLGLGGELFF	TGTGCCAGCAGTTTAGGACTAGGCGGGGAGCTGTTTTTT
TRBJ2-7	.	TRBV28	.	CASSFMQGHEQYF	TGTGCCAGCAGTTTCATGCAGGGTCACGAGCAGTACTTC
TRBJ2-7	.	TRBV19	.	CASSRHQNSYEQYF	TGTGCCAGTAGCCGACACCAGAACTCCTACGAGCAGTACTTC
TRBJ2-2	TRBD2	TRBV27	.	CASDGTTRGNTGELFF	TGTGCCAGCGACGGGACTACCAGAGGGAACACCGGGGAGCTGTTTTTT
TRBJ1-5	.	TRBV28	.	CASSPPWGHSNQPQHF	TGTGCCAGCAGTCCACCTTGGGGGCATAGCAATCAGCCCCAGCATTTT
TRBJ2-3	TRBD2	TRBV15	once	CATSRGLAGVSQYF	TGTGCCACCAGCAGGGGACTAGCGGGAGTTTCTCAGTATTTT
TRBJ2-1	TRBD2	TRBV7-3	.	CASSHTPTSGSYNEQFF	TGTGCCAGCAGCCATACCCCTACTAGCGGGAGTTACAATGAGCAGTTCTTC
TRBJ2-1	TRBD2	TRBV24-1	few	CATFSGRGNEQFF	TGTGCCACTTTTAGCGGGAGGGGAAATGAGCAGTTCTTC
TRBJ1-2	.	TRBV2	.	CASSEARQIYGYTF	TGTGCCAGCAGTGAAGCTAGACAGATCTATGGCTACACCTTC
TRBJ2-3	.	TRBV2	once	CAIQGGTDTQYF	TGTGCCATTCAGGGTGGAACAGATACGCAGTATTTT
TRBJ2-5	TRBD2	TRBV5-1	.	CASSGSGGNQETQYF	TGCGCCAGCAGCGGCTCGGGGGGGAACCAAGAGACCCAGTACTTC
TRBJ1-2	TRBD1	TRBV28	.	CASGPGQRYYGYTF	TGTGCCAGCGGGCCGGGACAGCGCTACTATGGCTACACCTTC
TRBJ2-3	TRBD2	TRBV5-4	once	CASSSRLTGRTDTQYF	TGTGCCAGCAGCTCAAGACTCACCGGGAGGACAGATACGCAGTATTTT
TRBJ2-7	.	TRBV10-1	few	CASSESRRGAGRDSVSQLVEYF	TGCGCCAGCAGTGAGTCGCGCAGGGGGGCCGGGAGAGACTCAGTTTCGCAGTTGGTCGAGTACTTC
TRBJ1-1	TRBD1	TRBV7-2	.	CASSSATGATEAFF	TGTGCCAGCAGCTCAGCAACAGGGGCCACTGAAGCTTTCTTT
TRBJ2-7	.	TRBV15	.	CATSRDSGYEQYF	TGTGCCACCAGCAGAGATAGCGGCTACGAGCAGTACTTC
TRBJ1-6	.	TRBV2	.	CASSRYFSLGEGSPLHF	TGTGCCAGCAGCCGCTACTTTAGCCTCGGAGAAGGTTCACCCCTCCACTTT
TRBJ1-5	TRBD1	TRBV19	.	CASSPLQGLGNQPQHF	TGTGCCAGTAGTCCACTACAGGGGCTCGGCAATCAGCCCCAGCATTTT
TRBJ1-1	TRBD1	TRBV7-8	.	CASSGGQGMNTEAFF	TGTGCCAGCAGCGGGGGACAGGGGATGAACACTGAAGCTTTCTTT
TRBJ2-3	.	TRBV30	.	CAWSKVDRLVDTQYF	TGTGCCTGGAGTAAGGTGGACAGATTAGTAGATACGCAGTATTTT
TRBJ2-1	TRBD2	TRBV10-3	.	CAISESVTSGLNEQFF	TGTGCCATCAGTGAGTCGGTCACTAGCGGGCTTAATGAGCAGTTCTTC
TRBJ2-1	.	TRBV24-1	.	CATSDRRGSLNEQFF	TGTGCCACCAGTGATCGAAGGGGGAGTCTCAATGAGCAGTTCTTC
TRBJ2-2	TRBD2	TRBV29-1	.	CSVEDNPGLFGVTGELFF	TGCAGCGTTGAAGATAACCCGGGACTATTCGGGGTCACCGGGGAGCTGTTTTTT
TRBJ2-3	.	TRBV5-4	.	CASSSDYQQYF	TGTGCCAGCAGCTCGGACTATCAGCAGTATTTT
TRBJ2-7	TRBD1	TRBV9	.	CASSGTTTGGPRVQYF	TGTGCCAGCAGCGGAACTACTACAGGGGGCCCTAGAGTCCAGTACTTC
TRBJ1-5	.	TRBV19	.	CASTRGQGNQPQHF	TGTGCCAGTACTAGGGGCCAGGGCAATCAGCCCCAGCATTTT
TRBJ1-2	TRBD1	TRBV24-1	once	CATSEKQGARGYGYTF	TGTGCCACCAGTGAAAAACAGGGGGCGCGTGGCTATGGCTACACCTTC
TRBJ2-7	.	TRBV28	.	CASSFPGGTPSYEQYF	TGTGCCAGCAGTTTCCCAGGGGGGACACCTTCCTACGAGCAGTACTTC
TRBJ1-1	.	TRBV27	once	CASSPQVFYTEAFF	TGTGCCAGCAGCCCCCAGGTTTTTTACACTGAAGCTTTCTTT
TRBJ2-3	.	TRBV19	.	CASSASGTQYF	TGTGCCAGTAGTGCCTCCGGTACGCAGTATTTT
TRBJ1-2	.	TRBV27	.	CASSSMSFGYGYTF	TGTGCCAGCAGCTCAATGTCCTTCGGTTATGGCTACACCTTC
TRBJ2-1	.	TRBV11-3	.	CASSTRDNEQFF	TGTGCCAGCAGCACCAGGGACAATGAGCAGTTCTTC
TRBJ2-1	TRBD2	TRBV4-1	.	CASSREGLANEQFF	TGCGCCAGCAGCCGTGAGGGACTAGCTAATGAGCAGTTCTTC
TRBJ2-7	TRBD2	TRBV5-1	.	CASSAYSLAGGKEQYF	TGCGCCAGCAGCGCGTACTCACTAGCGGGAGGCAAGGAGCAGTACTTC
TRBJ1-1	.	TRBV9	.	CASSDRAAGKAFF	TGTGCCAGCAGCGACCGGGCCGCGGGGAAAGCTTTCTTT
TRBJ1-2	.	TRBV5-6	.	CASNLAGYYGYTF	TGTGCCAGCAACTTGGCAGGATACTATGGCTACACCTTC
TRBJ1-2	TRBD1	TRBV5-1	.	CASSPQDRDGIDYGYTF	TGCGCCAGCAGCCCCCAAGACAGGGATGGGATAGACTATGGCTACACCTTC
TRBJ1-6	.	TRBV11-2	.	CASSPTGDRSPLHF	TGTGCCAGCAGCCCCACGGGGGATCGGTCACCCCTCCACTTT
TRBJ2-5	.	TRBV14	many	CASSQLGSGSQETQYF	TGTGCCAGCAGCCAATTGGGTTCCGGGAGCCAAGAGACCCAGTACTTC
TRBJ1-1	.	TRBV10-3	.	CAISKTGGTEAFF	TGTGCCATCAGTAAAACAGGCGGCACTGAAGCTTTCTTT
TRBJ1-4	TRBD1	TRBV5-6	.	CASSPGTGYGEKLFF	TGTGCCAGCAGCCCGGGGACAGGGTATGGGGAAAAACTGTTTTTT
TRBJ2-7	TRBD1	TRBV7-2	once	CASSLTGQGLYEQYF	TGTGCCAGCAGCTTGACGGGACAGGGCCTCTACGAGCAGTACTTC
TRBJ2-1	.	TRBV2	.	CASSDLPGQNEQFF	TGTGCCAGCAGTGACCTTCCGGGACAAAATGAGCAGTTCTTC
TRBJ2-7	.	TRBV12-3/TRBV12-4	.	CASSPAGSEQYF	TGTGCCAGCAGCCCGGCGGGCTCCGAGCAGTACTTC
TRBJ2-7	TRBD1	TRBV28	.	CASLRQGYEQYF	TGTGCCAGCCTCCGACAGGGCTACGAGCAGTACTTC
TRBJ2-5	TRBD2	TRBV4-2	.	CASSQVEREQETQYF	TGTGCCAGCAGCCAAGTCGAGCGGGAACAAGAGACCCAGTACTTC
TRBJ2-1	TRBD2	TRBV27	.	CASRSGLAGTEQFF	TGTGCCAGCAGATCGGGACTAGCGGGAACTGAGCAGTTCTTC
TRBJ2-7	.	TRBV7-2	.	CASSLTAGRTYEQYF	TGTGCCAGCAGCTTAACGGCGGGACGGACCTACGAGCAGTACTTC
TRBJ2-7	TRBD2	TRBV10-1	.	CASSESLAGWADSSEQYF	TGCGCCAGCAGTGAGAGTCTAGCGGGATGGGCGGATTCGTCCGAGCAGTACTTC
TRBJ1-2	.	TRBV7-9	.	CASSSTGDYTF	TGTGCCAGCAGCTCGACAGGCGACTACACCTTC